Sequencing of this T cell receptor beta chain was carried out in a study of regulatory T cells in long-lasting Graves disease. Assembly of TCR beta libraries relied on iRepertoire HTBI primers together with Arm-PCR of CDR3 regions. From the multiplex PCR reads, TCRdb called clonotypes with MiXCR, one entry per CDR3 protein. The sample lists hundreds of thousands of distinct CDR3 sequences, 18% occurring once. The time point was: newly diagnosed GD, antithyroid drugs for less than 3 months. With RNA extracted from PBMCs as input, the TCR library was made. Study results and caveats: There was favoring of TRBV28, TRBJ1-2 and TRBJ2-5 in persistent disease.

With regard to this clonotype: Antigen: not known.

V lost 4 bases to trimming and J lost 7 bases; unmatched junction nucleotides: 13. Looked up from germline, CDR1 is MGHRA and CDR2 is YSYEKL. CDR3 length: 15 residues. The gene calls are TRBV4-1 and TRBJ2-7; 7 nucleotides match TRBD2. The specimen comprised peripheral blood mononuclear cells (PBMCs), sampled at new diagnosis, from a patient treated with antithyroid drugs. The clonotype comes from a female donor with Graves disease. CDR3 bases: TGCGCCAGCAGCCTAACCCAGCGGGATGCCTGGGAGCAGTACTTC. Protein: CASSLTQRDAWEQYF.